Following are 6 T cell receptor beta chains from one sample sequenced in a study of blood T cell repertoires in COVID-19. Produced via immunoSEQ multiplex PCR; TCRdb's table is partial and in-frame only. The data show 20,000 to 30,000 clones, roughly 89% seen once. Sequencing was done on a sample of peripheral blood. The receptor source for this set is a man between 65 and 85 years old with acute or convalescent COVID-19.

This CDR3 is CASSPAGGAQETQYF. The CDR3 region has the DNA TGTGCCAGCAGCCCTGCCGGGGGTGCCCAGGAGACCCAGTACTTC. The chain joins TRBV7-3 to TRBJ2-5; a weak D match, TRBD2 (6 bases). The V and J ends lost 5 bases and 5 bases respectively, with 18 bases between them. CDR1 and CDR2 from the germline V gene are SGHTA and FQGTGA. The length of the CDR3 is 15 residues.

The rearrangement links TRBV7-2 to TRBJ2-3; 9 bases are a match to TRBD2. CDR1 SGHTA and CDR2 FQGNSA come from the germline V gene. V was clipped by 3 bases and J by 5 bases; unmatched bases: 6. The CDR3 runs 15 residues. CDR3 region: CASSFGGGRVDTQYF. CDR3 sequence (DNA): TGTGCCAGCAGCTTCGGAGGCGGGAGGGTAGATACGCAGTATTTT.

The rearrangement joins TRBV6-1 to TRBJ2-2, with 7 positions matching TRBD2. This CDR3 has 17 residues. The junction had 5 bases not matched to a gene; V was cut back by 0 bases and J by 1 base. The germline V gene has CDR1 MNHNS and CDR2 SASEGT. The CDR3 loop reads CASSEAGSSGNTGELFF. CDR3 nucleotide sequence: TGTGCCAGCAGTGAAGCGGGTTCTAGCGGGAACACCGGGGAGCTGTTTTTT.

V is TRBV20-1 and J is TRBJ2-1, with TRBD1 identical over 7 bases. The J segment lost 1 base and the V segment lost 3 bases, leaving 15 bases of the junction unmatched. CDR1 is DFQATT and CDR2 is SNEGSKA in the germline V gene (reference sequence). This CDR3 is 18 amino acids long. CDR3 DNA sequence: TGCAGTGCTAGTCCTATTAGAACAGGGGTTGGGTCCTACAATGAGCAGTTCTTC. Its protein is CSASPIRTGVGSYNEQFF.

There are a few counts of this clone. The rearrangement links TRBV3-1 (or the pseudogene TRBV3-2) to TRBJ2-6; 7 bases match TRBD1. Germline CDR1 and CDR2: LGHDT and YNNKEL (reference sequence). The CDR3 is 20 residues long. The V and J ends lost 0 bases and 4 bases, in that order; junction bases with no gene match: 15. CDR3 loop: CASSQEVLLTGLSGANVLTF. In nucleotides, the CDR3 is TGTGCCAGCAGCCAAGAAGTTCTTCTGACAGGGCTTAGCGGGGCCAACGTCCTGACTTTC.

The gene calls are TRBV18 and TRBJ2-3; D unclear. Germline V gene sequence: CDR1 KGHSH, CDR2 LQKENI. V lost 3 bases and J 5 bases, leaving 9 bases between the germline ends. This CDR3 is 13 amino acids long. The DNA of the CDR3 is TGTGCCAGCTCACCCCTAGGCTTAGATACGCAGTATTTT. Translation: CASSPLGLDTQYF.